The rows below give T cell receptor beta chains drawn from one sample of a study of T cells after yellow fever vaccination. TCRdb reanalysed the 5' RACE reads using MiXCR and keeps one entry per CDR3 protein. The data hold hundreds of thousands of distinct CDR3 sequences, with 4.1% observed a single time. The specimen was PBMCs, collected 5 days after the yellow fever booster vaccination. These receptors all stem from a young man who received the YFV17D yellow fever vaccine. Both conserved end residues are part of each CDR3. A D gene is named only where the DNA matches it firmly. Not all rows give a size; the values are once, few, many and, for expanded clones, a class.

cdr3_nt: TGTGCCAGCAGTTTCTTGGGGACTAGCGGATCCAATGAGCAGTTCTTC
cdr3_aa: CASSFLGTSGSNEQFF
clone_size: -
j_call: TRBJ2-1
v_call: TRBV6-5
d_call: TRBD2

cdr3_nt: TGCAGCGTTCGGACAGGGCGTTGGACTGAAGCTTTCTTT
cdr3_aa: CSVRTGRWTEAFF
clone_size: many
j_call: TRBJ1-1
v_call: TRBV29-1
d_call: TRBD1

cdr3_nt: TGCAGCGTTGAACAGGGGTCGGGAATTGAAAAACTGTTTTTT
cdr3_aa: CSVEQGSGIEKLFF
clone_size: many
j_call: TRBJ1-4
v_call: TRBV29-1
d_call: -

cdr3_nt: TGTGCCAGCAGACCACTAGCGGGAAACACAGATACGCAGTATTTT
cdr3_aa: CASRPLAGNTDTQYF
clone_size: many
j_call: TRBJ2-3
v_call: TRBV12-3/TRBV12-4
d_call: TRBD2

cdr3_nt: TGTGCCAGCAGATTCCAGATATCTGAAGCTTTCTTT
cdr3_aa: CASRFQISEAFF
clone_size: few
j_call: TRBJ1-1
v_call: TRBV2
d_call: -

cdr3_nt: TGCAGTGCTAGAGATCCGGGACAGGGCGCAGATACGCAGTATTTT
cdr3_aa: CSARDPGQGADTQYF
clone_size: many
j_call: TRBJ2-3
v_call: TRBV20-1
d_call: TRBD1

cdr3_nt: TGTGCCAGCAGTGAAGTGGGTAGTAGCGGGGGGGCGCGCACAGATACGCAGTATTTT
cdr3_aa: CASSEVGSSGGARTDTQYF
clone_size: -
j_call: TRBJ2-3
v_call: TRBV2
d_call: TRBD2

cdr3_nt: TGCGCCAGCAGCTTAACTCCCCGGAGGGAAGAGACCCAGTACTTC
cdr3_aa: CASSLTPRREETQYF
clone_size: many
j_call: TRBJ2-5
v_call: TRBV5-1
d_call: -

cdr3_nt: TGTGCCAGTAGTAGGAGCGGGGGGGCTATAGATAATGAGCAGTTCTTC
cdr3_aa: CASSRSGGAIDNEQFF
clone_size: many
j_call: TRBJ2-1
v_call: TRBV19
d_call: TRBD2

cdr3_nt: TGCAGTGCGTATCAGGGGTCGTCTTGGGGCTACACCTTC
cdr3_aa: CSAYQGSSWGYTF
clone_size: many
j_call: TRBJ1-2
v_call: TRBV20-1
d_call: -

cdr3_nt: TGCGCCAGCCGGAGGGAGGCCTACAATGAGCAGTTCTTC
cdr3_aa: CASRREAYNEQFF
clone_size: -
j_call: TRBJ2-1
v_call: TRBV5-1
d_call: -

cdr3_nt: TGTGCCATCGAGGGTCAGCCCCAGCATTTT
cdr3_aa: CAIEGQPQHF
clone_size: once
j_call: TRBJ1-5
v_call: TRBV10-3
d_call: -

cdr3_nt: TGTGCCAGCAGTTACTCGCGGGATGTGCAGTACTTC
cdr3_aa: CASSYSRDVQYF
clone_size: few
j_call: TRBJ2-7
v_call: TRBV6-6
d_call: -

cdr3_nt: TGCGCCAGCAGCTTGACGGGACAGGCAGATACGCAGTATTTT
cdr3_aa: CASSLTGQADTQYF
clone_size: many
j_call: TRBJ2-3
v_call: TRBV5-1
d_call: TRBD1

cdr3_nt: TGCAGCGTTGAAGCCCAGGGGCTAGATACGCAGTATTTT
cdr3_aa: CSVEAQGLDTQYF
clone_size: -
j_call: TRBJ2-3
v_call: TRBV29-1
d_call: -

cdr3_nt: TGTGCCAGCAGGGTGACTAGCGGGGGTGACGGGGAGACCCAGTACTTC
cdr3_aa: CASRVTSGGDGETQYF
clone_size: few
j_call: TRBJ2-5
v_call: TRBV7-9
d_call: TRBD2

cdr3_nt: TGTGCCAGCAAATGTGCGCGGGGGGGAAGATCCACAGATACGCAGTATTTT
cdr3_aa: CASKCARGGRSTDTQYF
clone_size: few
j_call: TRBJ2-3
v_call: TRBV6-4
d_call: TRBD2

cdr3_nt: TGCGCCAGCAGCGTTCTAGCGGGGGTCTACAATGAGCAGTTCTTC
cdr3_aa: CASSVLAGVYNEQFF
clone_size: many
j_call: TRBJ2-1
v_call: TRBV4-3
d_call: TRBD2

cdr3_nt: TGTGCCAGCAGTTCCCCTCCAGGCTCCTACGAGCAGTACTTC
cdr3_aa: CASSSPPGSYEQYF
clone_size: many
j_call: TRBJ2-7
v_call: TRBV12-3/TRBV12-4
d_call: -

cdr3_nt: TGTGCCAGCACAGCGGGGTTCGGGGAGCTGTTTTTT
cdr3_aa: CASTAGFGELFF
clone_size: -
j_call: TRBJ2-2
v_call: TRBV2
d_call: TRBD2

cdr3_nt: TGCAGTGCTAGATTCACTAGGGGGCAAGAGACCCAGTACTTC
cdr3_aa: CSARFTRGQETQYF
clone_size: many
j_call: TRBJ2-5
v_call: TRBV20-1
d_call: -

cdr3_nt: TGTGCCATCAGTGAGCCAGCGGGGGGGCCTATGGAGACCCAGTACTTC
cdr3_aa: CAISEPAGGPMETQYF
clone_size: many
j_call: TRBJ2-5
v_call: TRBV10-3
d_call: TRBD2

cdr3_nt: TGTGCCATCAGTGAGTCCTTCAGCTCTGGAAACACCATATATTTT
cdr3_aa: CAISESFSSGNTIYF
clone_size: -
j_call: TRBJ1-3
v_call: TRBV10-3
d_call: -

cdr3_nt: TGCGCCAGCAGCCAAGATAGAATGACCACTGGACAAGAAGGCTACACCTTC
cdr3_aa: CASSQDRMTTGQEGYTF
clone_size: few
j_call: TRBJ1-2
v_call: TRBV4-3
d_call: -

cdr3_nt: TGTGCCAGCAGGGGACAGGGGTCAGATACGCAGTATTTT
cdr3_aa: CASRGQGSDTQYF
clone_size: few
j_call: TRBJ2-3
v_call: TRBV6-5
d_call: TRBD1

cdr3_nt: TGTGCCAGCAGCCCCGGGACTAGCGGGGGGCTCTACAATGAGCAGTTCTTC
cdr3_aa: CASSPGTSGGLYNEQFF
clone_size: -
j_call: TRBJ2-1
v_call: TRBV28
d_call: TRBD2

cdr3_nt: TGTGCCACCAGTGAAACTCCGGGACTAGGCCAGGGAGAGACCCAGTACTTC
cdr3_aa: CATSETPGLGQGETQYF
clone_size: -
j_call: TRBJ2-5
v_call: TRBV24-1
d_call: TRBD2

cdr3_nt: TGCAGTGCGTGGGGACAGCTTTCCTACGAGCAGTACTTC
cdr3_aa: CSAWGQLSYEQYF
clone_size: few
j_call: TRBJ2-7
v_call: TRBV20-1
d_call: TRBD1

cdr3_nt: TGTGCCAGCACCCCGGGACGGGGGAATTCACCCCTCCACTTT
cdr3_aa: CASTPGRGNSPLHF
clone_size: many
j_call: TRBJ1-6
v_call: TRBV3-1
d_call: -

cdr3_nt: TGCAGTGCTAGAGCTCCCGGGATACGGCATGGCTACACCTTC
cdr3_aa: CSARAPGIRHGYTF
clone_size: few
j_call: TRBJ1-2
v_call: TRBV20-1
d_call: -

cdr3_nt: TGTGCCAGCAGCGGCAGACAGGGGGCCATATCGACCCAGTACTTC
cdr3_aa: CASSGRQGAISTQYF
clone_size: -
j_call: TRBJ2-5
v_call: TRBV7-8
d_call: TRBD1

cdr3_nt: TGCAGCGTCGGACAGGGACAAAGGGGAGGCTACACCTTC
cdr3_aa: CSVGQGQRGGYTF
clone_size: few
j_call: TRBJ1-2
v_call: TRBV29-1
d_call: TRBD1

cdr3_nt: TGTGCCAGCTCACCAGAACACAGGGGGCATGATGGCTACACCTTC
cdr3_aa: CASSPEHRGHDGYTF
clone_size: few
j_call: TRBJ1-2
v_call: TRBV18
d_call: TRBD1

cdr3_nt: TGTGCCAGCAGCTCCCGGACAGGGTGGGACACTGAAGCTTTCTTT
cdr3_aa: CASSSRTGWDTEAFF
clone_size: -
j_call: TRBJ1-1
v_call: TRBV7-2
d_call: TRBD1

cdr3_nt: TGTGCCAGCAGTCCCGGGGACGAAAACTATGGCTACACCTTC
cdr3_aa: CASSPGDENYGYTF
clone_size: -
j_call: TRBJ1-2
v_call: TRBV6-2/TRBV6-3
d_call: -

cdr3_nt: TGCAGCCTGCTGGCGTGGGATGAGCAGTTCTTC
cdr3_aa: CSLLAWDEQFF
clone_size: many
j_call: TRBJ2-1
v_call: TRBV20-1
d_call: -

cdr3_nt: TGTGCCAGCAGCAGTCGGGGCCCTTTAGCCAAAAACATTCAGTACTTC
cdr3_aa: CASSSRGPLAKNIQYF
clone_size: many
j_call: TRBJ2-4
v_call: TRBV4-2
d_call: -

cdr3_nt: TGTGCCAGCAGCCAAGATTTACTGGACAAAGGGATAGGAGGGAACACTGAAGCTTTCTTT
cdr3_aa: CASSQDLLDKGIGGNTEAFF
clone_size: -
j_call: TRBJ1-1
v_call: TRBV3-1
d_call: -

cdr3_nt: TGCGCCAGCAGGTACCCAGGGATGGGCGAGCAGTACTTC
cdr3_aa: CASRYPGMGEQYF
clone_size: -
j_call: TRBJ2-7
v_call: TRBV10-2
d_call: -

cdr3_nt: TGTGCCAGCAGCGTAGCTACAAGTGCTAGCACAGATACGCAGTATTTT
cdr3_aa: CASSVATSASTDTQYF
clone_size: few
j_call: TRBJ2-3
v_call: TRBV9
d_call: -

cdr3_nt: TGTGCCAGCATAAGGGGGATGATGAACACTGAAGCTTTCTTT
cdr3_aa: CASIRGMMNTEAFF
clone_size: few
j_call: TRBJ1-1
v_call: TRBV12-3/TRBV12-4
d_call: -